One and the same sample provided the 20 T cell receptor beta chains below, sequenced in a study of cytomegalovirus exposure and HLA in healthy donors. In the PCR, 60 Vbeta and 13 Jbeta primers were used. The repertoire was sequenced with immunoSEQ multiplex PCR; TCRdb's copy has only in-frame clones and lacks some. Among 200,000 to 250,000 clones, over 60% were seen once, and the ten largest hold over 0.55%. Sequencing used PBMCs. The receptors shown here come from a man younger than 35 in good health and CMV-seronegative.

The chain combines TRBV27 with TRBJ1-1, with 8 bases identical to TRBD1. V shed 5 bases and J 0 bases; nucleotides not matched to a gene: 8. The CDR3 sequence is 16 residues long. CDR1 MNHEY and CDR2 SMNVEV come from the germline V gene (reference sequence). The CDR3 bases are TGTGCCAGCAGTAATCGGACAGGGAACATGAACACTGAAGCTTTCTTT. Translated, it gives CASSNRTGNMNTEAFF.

This clone appeared a single time. This sequence joins TRBV30 and TRBJ1-5; D is possibly TRBD1 (5 bases). The CDR3 runs to 13 residues. Germline CDR1 GTSNPN, CDR2 SVGIG (reference sequence). Deletions cut 3 bases from V and 4 bases from J, with 10 bases between. Written as DNA, the CDR3 is TGTGCCTGGAGGGACACCGTTAATCAGCCCCAGCATTTT. Protein product: CAWRDTVNQPQHF. Filled out from reference TRBV30 and TRBJ1-5, the complete variable domain reads SQTIHQWPATLVQPVGSPLSLECTVEGTSNPNLYWYRQAAGRGLQLLFYSVGIGQISSEVPQNLSASRPQDRQFILSSKKLLLSDSGFYLCAWRDTVNQPQHFGDGTRLSIL.

This clone was observed once. This rearrangement joins TRBV2 to TRBJ1-4, with unresolved D. V lost 6 bases, J lost 8 bases, and 13 bases lay in between. The CDR3 is 13 amino acids. Germline CDR1 is SNHLY and CDR2 is FYNNEI. The CDR3 nucleotides read TGTGCCAGCAGCCCCGGGGTAGGGGAAAAACTGTTTTTT. As protein: CASSPGVGEKLFF.

The CDR3 reads CASGSPGGRETQYF. CDR3 coding DNA: TGTGCCAGCGGAAGTCCAGGGGGCAGGGAGACCCAGTACTTC. The chain joins TRBV7-9 to TRBJ2-5; 8 bases are shared with TRBD1. The trim removed 8 bases at V and 5 bases at J, leaving 10 bases unmatched. This CDR3 is 14 amino acids long. Germline values: CDR1 SEHNR, CDR2 FQNEAQ (reference sequence).

This clone was recorded a few times. J is TRBJ1-1 and V is TRBV7-9; D uncertain. From germline, CDR1 is SEHNR and CDR2 FQNEAQ (reference sequence). This CDR3 contains 13 residues. V dropped 3 bases and J dropped 0 bases, with 5 bases sitting between them. DNA for the CDR3: TGTGCCAGCAGCTTCTCTATGAACACTGAAGCTTTCTTT. This gives the protein CASSFSMNTEAFF.

The rearrangement uses TRBV2 and TRBJ2-5, with a possible D match to TRBD2 (5 bases). Gene TRBJ2-7 matches the end of the DNA better, so the J call may be wrong. Germline V CDR1 and CDR2: SNHLY, FYNNEI. This CDR3 spans 15 amino acids. The DNA of the CDR3 is TGTGCCAGCAGTGAATCCCCCAGCGGTTCCTACGAGCAGTACTTC. It yields the protein CASSESPSGSYEQYF.

The chain employs TRBV5-4 and TRBJ1-2, with 12 bases that match TRBD1. The germline gives CDR1 SGHNT, CDR2 YYREEE (reference sequence). CDR3 length: 15 amino acids. V gave up 4 bases and J gave up 7 bases; unmatched junction bases: 8. The CDR3: CASSASGTGGFGYTF. Written as DNA, the CDR3 is TGTGCCAGCAGCGCCTCCGGGACAGGGGGCTTTGGCTACACCTTC.

Comments on this clone: One junction end disagrees with the germline gene, perhaps due to a read error. Different DNA sequences within this sample yield the same CDR3. The V gene is TRBV30, the J gene TRBJ1-4; tentative D call: TRBD1 (5 bases). The CDR3 spans 15 residues. CDR1 is GTSNPN, CDR2 SVGIG, per germline (reference sequence). Written as DNA, the CDR3 is TGCGCCTGGAGTGTATGGGGCGGAACCAATGAAAAACTGTTTTTT. It is translated as CAWSVWGGTNEKLFF.

This chain connects TRBV7-9 to TRBJ1-4; 7 positions match TRBD1. V lost 4 bases and J lost 7; bases outside the gene matches: 12. The germline V gene has CDR1 SEHNR and CDR2 FQNEAQ (reference sequence). This CDR3 region has 16 residues. CDR3: CASSYRLGTAGEKLFF. CDR3 nucleotide sequence: TGTGCCAGCAGCTACCGACTAGGGACAGCCGGTGAAAAACTGTTTTTT.

The chain recombines TRBV2 with TRBJ1-3, with D perhaps TRBD1 (5 bases). Between the trimmed V and J ends, which lost 8 bases and 2 bases, there was a span of 13 bases. This CDR3 is 14 amino acids long. Germline V CDR1 and CDR2: SNHLY, FYNNEI. In DNA, the CDR3 is TGTGCCAGCGGCGGGGGAATGACTGGAAACACCATATATTTT. Translating gives CASGGGMTGNTIYF.

The sample holds a few counts of this clone. The chain couples TRBV7-9 to TRBJ2-1; D is possibly TRBD1 (6 bases). The CDR3 runs to 14 residues. Germline lookup yields CDR1 SEHNR and CDR2 FQNEAQ (reference sequence). Trimming left V 1 base short and J 9 bases short, with 13 bases between. CDR3 nucleotides: TGTGCCAGCAGCTTAGGGTCCCCAGGGGTTGAGCAGTTCTTC. It is translated as CASSLGSPGVEQFF.

In DNA form, the CDR3 reads TGTGCCAGCAGTTCACTAAGTGAAAAACTGTTTTTT. Amino acids: CASSSLSEKLFF. The V gene is TRBV27, the J gene TRBJ1-4; unclear D gene. V gave up 4 bases and J gave up 7 bases, with 7 bases separating them. The germline V gene encodes CDR1 MNHEY and CDR2 SMNVEV (reference sequence). This CDR3 spans 12 amino acids.

CDR3 loop: CASTTLASGRPSYEQYF. DNA of the CDR3: TGTGCCAGCACCACATTGGCTAGCGGGAGACCTTCCTACGAGCAGTACTTC. This rearrangement joins TRBV11-2 to TRBJ2-7; TRBD2 agrees at 10 bases. V shed 7 bases and J 1 base; nucleotides not matched to a gene: 13. Per germline, CDR1 SGHAT and CDR2 FQNNGV. CDR3 length: 17 amino acids.

This clone was seen just once. The chain has TRBV19 and TRBJ1-5; 7 bases line up with TRBD1. The CDR3 has 15 residues. Unmatched junction bases numbered 9, after V lost 7 bases and J lost 3 bases. Germline CDR1 reads LNHDA; CDR2 reads SQIVND (reference sequence). The CDR3 DNA reads TGTGCCAGTATTTTACGGACAGGAATCAATCAGCCCCAGCATTTT. Its protein product is CASILRTGINQPQHF.

This clone was seen only a few times. The chain has TRBV30 and TRBJ2-7, with a possible D match to TRBD2 (5 bases). V was trimmed by 0 bases and J by 0 bases, leaving 12 bases between them. The CDR3 spans 15 residues. Germline CDR1 reads GTSNPN; CDR2 reads SVGIG (reference sequence). The DNA for the CDR3 is TGTGCCTGGAGTGTCCGTCGGGGAAGCTCCTACGAGCAGTACTTC. It specifies CAWSVRRGSSYEQYF.

The V call is TRBV7-3, the J call TRBJ2-2, with D tentatively TRBD1 (6 bases). V was pared by 1 base and J by 2 bases, with 8 bases between. CDR1 and CDR2 from the germline V gene are SGHTA and FQGTGA. CDR3 size: 15 residues. Here the CDR3 reads CASSLRGGNTGELFF. The CDR3 DNA sequence: TGTGCCAGCAGCTTAAGAGGGGGTAACACCGGGGAGCTGTTTTTT. The full variable domain, rest sourced from reference TRBV7-3 and TRBJ2-2, is GAGVSQTPSNKVTEKGKYVELRCDPISGHTALYWYRQSLGQGPEFLIYFQGTGAADDSGLPNDRFFAVRPEGSVSTLKIQRTERGDSAVYLCASSLRGGNTGELFFGEGSRLTVL.

The chain joins TRBV19 to TRBJ1-2; weak D call: TRBD1 (5 bases). CDR3 size: 14 residues. V shed 4 bases and J shed 2 bases, with 11 bases lying between them. CDR1 is LNHDA and CDR2 is SQIVND in the germline V gene (reference sequence). CDR3 DNA sequence: TGTGCCAGTAGTAAAAGGGGCACCAACTATGGCTACACCTTC. Its protein product is CASSKRGTNYGYTF.

This clone was found once. The chain employs TRBV9 and TRBJ1-4; TRBD1 matches 11 bases. The CDR3 consists of 16 residues. Germline CDR1 SGDLS, CDR2 YYNGEE. V was pared by 3 bases and J by 7 bases, with 8 bases of the junction left unmatched. The CDR3 here is CASSGLSGTGGEKLFF. In nucleotides, the CDR3 is TGTGCCAGCAGCGGACTGTCCGGGACAGGGGGTGAAAAACTGTTTTTT.

This clone was observed a few times. The CDR3 sequence: CASSGLAGGHEQFF. The CDR3 bases are TGTGCCAGTAGTGGACTAGCGGGAGGACATGAGCAGTTCTTC. The chain combines TRBV19 with TRBJ2-1; 14 bases are a match to TRBD2. The length of the CDR3 is 14 residues. CDR1 and CDR2 from the germline V gene are LNHDA and SQIVND (reference sequence). J gave up 8 bases and V 5 bases, and 2 bases lay outside the gene matches.

The chain combines TRBV2 with TRBJ2-7; 13 nucleotides line up with TRBD2. The ends lost 4 bases at V and 1 base at J; junction bases unmatched: 4. The germline gives CDR1 SNHLY, CDR2 FYNNEI. This CDR3 has 16 residues. CDR3 loop: CASSGTSGSQSYEQYF. The CDR3 nucleotides read TGTGCCAGCAGTGGGACTAGCGGGAGCCAATCCTACGAGCAGTACTTC. Complete variable domain (other parts from reference TRBV2 and TRBJ2-7): EPEVTQTPSHQVTQMGQEVILRCVPISNHLYFYWYRQILGQKVEFLVSFYNNEISEKSEIFDDQFSVERPDGSNFTLKIRSTKLEDSAMYFCASSGTSGSQSYEQYFGPGTRLTVT.